This TCR beta chain was found in a study of vaccination and CD4 T cells after COVID-19. About the research overall: Post-COVID draws followed diagnosis by a median around 100 days (range 35 to 161). Investigators took post-vaccine samples a median about 65 days after dose two, within a range of 14 to 241.

The germline V gene has CDR1 DFQATT and CDR2 SNEGSKA (reference sequence). This CDR3 region has 15 residues. V trimming: 2 bases; J trimming: 6 bases; junction bases outside the gene matches: 8. Only a few counts were recorded for this clonotype. Its matching antigen is unknown. An Oncomine TCR Beta short-read assay was used to sequence the DNA from cultured CD4+ T cells. Via MiXCR, TCRdb re-called the PCR reads, giving one row per CDR3 protein. This sample carries about 10,000 distinct CDR3 sequences, more than 25% of them seen once, and the ten largest clones take approximately 15%. As for treatment: roughly nine-day PBMC culture with coronavirus spike peptide pools or control peptides (ViraFEST assay).

This receptor was obtained from a human donor who had recovered from COVID-19. Sequenced here: CD4+ T cells from blood, cultured in vitro, sampled after SARS-CoV-2 vaccination. This chain connects TRBV20-1 to TRBJ2-7; 12 bases match TRBD2. The CDR3 coding sequence is TGCAGTGCTAGAAAGCCTAGCGGGAGGGCGGGCGAGCAGTACTTC. It codes for CSARKPSGRAGEQYF.